This record looks at one T cell receptor beta chain sequence and its context. Antigen unknown. The data were taken from a study of T cells in tuberculosis. At the level of the study: Sequenced TCRs come from CD1B-GMM tetramer-binding T cells. Blood was taken before or within 7 days of anti-tuberculosis therapy.

Repertoires were generated with immunoSEQ multiplex PCR, while TCRdb's copy carries only in-frame clones and drops some. The top ten clones hold 11% of a sample with over 30,000 clones, roughly 93% of them seen once. Study results and limitations: Using the GMM-specific repertoire gave about 87% accuracy versus 60% to 70% with motifs.

The CDR3 covers 14 residues. Deletions cut 0 bases from V and 4 bases from J, with 10 bases between. Germline V gene data show CDR1 as SGHRS and CDR2 as YFSETQ. Noted time point: new active TB diagnosis, blood taken before or within 7 days of starting treatment. This clonotype was obtained from an adult with tuberculosis. The chain carries TRBV5-1 and TRBJ1-1; TRBD1 is a possible D gene (5 bases). The sample consisted of PBMCs, taken at tuberculosis diagnosis. The CDR3 spells CASSLAAGGTEAFF. CDR3 sequence (DNA): TGCGCCAGCAGCTTGGCTGCGGGGGGCACTGAAGCTTTCTTT.